These 29 T cell receptor beta chains share one sample of origin, sequenced in a study of CD8 T cells in Susac syndrome. Random hexamers were used to reverse transcribe the RNA input (about 0.5 to 1 ug). TCRdb passed the immunoSEQ multiplex PCR reads through MiXCR, listing each CDR3 protein once. This table has around 190,000 distinct CDR3 sequences, over 85% appearing once. The sample taken for sequencing was CD4+ T cells from PBMCs. All receptors derive from a human donor in good health.

CDR3 nucleotides: TGTGCCAGCAGCTTATTGGCGGGGTTGGAGGTCAATGAGCAGTTCTTC. It codes for CASSLLAGLEVNEQFF. The chain is built from TRBV7-8 and TRBJ2-1; possible D gene TRBD2, 6 bases. V lost 2 bases and J 6 bases, leaving 17 bases between the germline ends. Germline lookup yields CDR1 SGHVS and CDR2 FQNEAQ. The CDR3 length is 16 residues.

The CDR3 coding sequence is TGTGCCATCAGTGAGTCGGGGAAAAGTAACAATGAGCAGTTCTTC. Its protein product is CAISESGKSNNEQFF. The chain links TRBV10-3 to TRBJ2-1; the D is unclear. Germline lookup yields CDR1 ENHRY and CDR2 SYGVKD. Trimming removed 0 bases from V and 5 bases from J, with 11 bases in between. CDR3 size: 15 residues.

The V gene is TRBV6-6, the J gene TRBJ1-3; D gene uncertain. This CDR3 is 15 amino acids long. Germline V CDR1 and CDR2: MNHNY, SVGAGI (reference sequence). Trimming cost V 0 bases and J 4 bases, with 10 bases left between them. In nucleotides, the CDR3 is TGTGCCAGCAGTTACTCGAGCAGAGAGGGAAACACCATATATTTT. This encodes CASSYSSREGNTIYF.

The V and J genes are TRBV9 and TRBJ2-3; D is unclear. There are 14 residues in the CDR3. Trimming stripped 0 bases from V and 0 bases from J, with 5 bases between. The V gene's germline CDR1 is SGDLS and CDR2 YYNGEE. CDR3 bases: TGTGCCAGCAGCGTAGTTGGTAGCACAGATACGCAGTATTTT. It encodes CASSVVGSTDTQYF.

The rearrangement joins TRBV3-1 to TRBJ2-2; TRBD1 agrees at 12 bases. The CDR3 runs to 16 residues. Germline values: CDR1 LGHDT, CDR2 YNNKEL (reference sequence). The V segment lost 3 bases and the J segment 8 bases; nucleotides outside the gene matches: 7. This CDR3 reads CASSQRDRGHGGELFF. In DNA, the CDR3 is TGTGCCAGCAGCCAGCGGGACAGGGGGCACGGAGGGGAGCTGTTTTTT. Looking up the rest from reference TRBV3-1 and TRBJ2-2 gives the full variable domain: DTAVSQTPKYLVTQMGNDKSIKCEQNLGHDTMYWYKQDSKKFLKIMFSYNNKELIINETVPNRFSPKSPDKAHLNLHINSLELGDSAVYFCASSQRDRGHGGELFFGEGSRLTVL.

The gene calls are TRBV3-1 and TRBJ2-2, with 7 bases fitting TRBD1. Germline V gene lookup returns CDR1 LGHDT and CDR2 YNNKEL (reference sequence). V was pared by 1 base and J by 3 bases, with 5 bases of the junction left unmatched. The length of the CDR3 is 16 residues. CDR3 in DNA: TGTGCCAGCAGCCAAGGTTTAGGGGGCCACACCGGGGAGCTGTTTTTT. It encodes CASSQGLGGHTGELFF.

The rearrangement joins TRBV9 to TRBJ2-3; D call uncertain. V shed 0 bases and J shed 0 bases, with 8 bases lying between them. Germline V gene data show CDR1 as SGDLS and CDR2 as YYNGEE. This CDR3 is built from 15 residues. CDR3 amino acids: CASSVVLGSTDTQYF. The CDR3 nucleotides are TGTGCCAGCAGCGTAGTGTTGGGGAGCACAGATACGCAGTATTTT.

DNA for the CDR3: TGTGCCCCAGGAACCCCAACCGGGGAGCTGTTTTTT. As protein: CAPGTPTGELFF. V gene TRBV7-9 combines with J gene TRBJ2-2; D unclear. The CDR3 is 12 amino acids. Per germline, CDR1 SEHNR and CDR2 FQNEAQ (reference sequence). V was cut by 11 bases and J by 5 bases, with 12 bases left in between.

The CDR3 DNA sequence: TGTGCCAGCAGCCCCCGTGCTAGCGGGGGGGCCGCTGAACAGTTCTTC. Translating it yields CASSPRASGGAAEQFF. The rearrangement joins TRBV7-3 to TRBJ2-1; 12 positions agree with TRBD2. V lost 5 bases to trimming and J lost 13 bases; unmatched junction nucleotides: 15. The CDR3 is made up of 16 amino acids. CDR1 and CDR2 (germline): SGHTA, FQGTGA.

The J gene is TRBJ1-1, the V gene TRBV12-3 or TRBV12-4; D not certain. Trimming shortened V by 6 bases and J by 7 bases, and 18 bases separated the two germline ends. This CDR3 is built from 14 residues. CDR3 sequence (DNA): TGTGCCAGCAGCGCCACAATTACTTACGGTGAAGCTTTCTTT. Protein sequence: CASSATITYGEAFF.

This clonotype was seen once. The rearrangement uses TRBV28 and TRBJ1-2; the match to TRBD1 covers 7 bases. The CDR3 has 14 amino acids. Germline loops: CDR1 MDHEN, CDR2 SYDVKM. J lost 1 base, V lost 6 bases, and 5 bases had no gene match. CDR3 sequence reads: CASRTTGVNYGYTF. The DNA of the CDR3 is TGTGCCAGCAGAACCACAGGGGTTAACTATGGCTACACCTTC.

V is TRBV7-6 and J is TRBJ1-6, with D maybe TRBD1 (5 bases). Germline assignment: CDR1 SGHVS and CDR2 FNYEAQ. This CDR3 comprises 17 residues. The ends were cut back, 5 bases at V and 7 bases at J, with 21 bases in the middle. The CDR3 sequence: CASSGRVGRGSNSPLHF. CDR3 sequence (DNA): TGTGCCAGCAGCGGAAGGGTGGGTAGGGGTTCGAATTCACCCCTCCACTTT.

V usage is TRBV7-9 and J usage is TRBJ1-2; no clear D. Germline CDR1 is SEHNR and CDR2 is FQNEAQ (reference sequence). V lost 1 base and J lost 4, with 13 bases in between. The CDR3 loop spans 15 amino acids. The CDR3 loop reads CASSLDLRGSYGYTF. The CDR3 coding sequence is TGTGCCAGCAGCTTAGATCTCAGAGGGTCCTATGGCTACACCTTC.

This chain joins TRBV30 and TRBJ2-1; 10 nucleotides align to TRBD2. Germline CDR1 is GTSNPN and CDR2 is SVGIG (reference sequence). Losses at the gene ends were 2 bases for V and 3 bases for J; bases not matched to a gene: 7. CDR3 length: 16 amino acids. The CDR3 is CAWSRTAGGLYNEQFF. CDR3 nucleotide sequence: TGTGCCTGGAGTCGGACAGCGGGGGGGCTCTACAATGAGCAGTTCTTC. Based on the CDR3 plus reference TRBV30 and TRBJ2-1, the full variable domain is SQTIHQWPATLVQPVGSPLSLECTVEGTSNPNLYWYRQAAGRGLQLLFYSVGIGQISSEVPQNLSASRPQDRQFILSSKKLLLSDSGFYLCAWSRTAGGLYNEQFFGPGTRLTVL.

The rearrangement joins TRBV27 to TRBJ2-1; D might be TRBD2 (5 bases). Germline assignment: CDR1 MNHEY and CDR2 SMNVEV (reference sequence). The germline V and J ends were trimmed by 4 bases and 6 bases, with 16 bases remaining between them. The CDR3 consists of 15 residues. The CDR3 nucleotides read TGTGCCAGCAGTTATTCGGGGTTGGCCCCCAATGAGCAGTTCTTC. It encodes CASSYSGLAPNEQFF.

The chain joins TRBV12-5 to TRBJ2-2; D remains ambiguous. The CDR3 sequence is 12 residues long. The V end lost 5 bases, the J end lost 7 bases, and 8 bases lay between the germline ends. The V gene's germline CDR1 is LGHNT and CDR2 FRNRAP. CDR3 region: CASGPWNGELFF. As DNA, the CDR3 is TGTGCTAGTGGTCCCTGGAACGGGGAGCTGTTTTTT.

The V and J genes are TRBV18 and TRBJ2-5; D may match TRBD1 or TRBD2 (6 bases each). The V and J ends lost 2 bases and 6 bases respectively, with 13 bases between them. Germline V CDR1 and CDR2: KGHSH, LQKENI. The CDR3 is made up of 14 amino acids. The CDR3 is CASSPRRGTKTQYF. The CDR3 nucleotides are TGTGCCAGCTCACCAAGGAGGGGGACGAAGACCCAGTACTTC.

The gene calls are TRBV18 and TRBJ2-3; perhaps TRBD2 as D (5 bases). The V and J ends lost 0 bases and 2 bases respectively, with 6 bases between them. CDR3 length equals 14 residues. CDR1 is KGHSH and CDR2 is LQKENI in the germline V gene. Here the CDR3 reads CASSPPTTTDTQYF. Here the CDR3 DNA reads TGTGCCAGCTCACCACCGACTACCACAGATACGCAGTATTTT.

The V and J genes are TRBV4-1 and TRBJ1-2; D remains ambiguous. The germline V and J ends were trimmed by 1 base and 7 bases, with 19 bases remaining between them. Per germline, CDR1 MGHRA and CDR2 YSYEKL. The CDR3 loop spans 16 amino acids. The DNA for the CDR3 is TGCGCCAGCAGCCAAGTACCGGCCGGTAGGATTGGTGGCTACACCTTC. This encodes CASSQVPAGRIGGYTF.

The chain recombines TRBV7-2 with TRBJ1-2; no firm D call. V lost 2 bases and J lost 8, with 12 bases in between. The CDR3 has 13 residues. In germline, CDR1 is SGHTA, CDR2 FQGNSA. CDR3 in amino acids: CASSLKEPTGYTF. The CDR3, as DNA: TGTGCCAGCAGCTTAAAGGAACCCACGGGCTACACCTTC.

CDR3 sequence (DNA): TGTGCCAGCCTCCGGGGTGGCTTTAGCACAGATACGCAGTATTTT. The encoded protein is CASLRGGFSTDTQYF. This chain joins TRBV28 and TRBJ2-3; possible D gene TRBD2, 5 bases. Germline CDR1 is MDHEN and CDR2 is SYDVKM. This CDR3 has 15 amino acids. Trimming pared 8 bases from V and 0 bases from J, leaving 15 bases between.

The V and J genes are TRBV7-2 and TRBJ2-2; no firm D call. The CDR3 length is 14 residues. CDR1 SGHTA and CDR2 FQGNSA come from the germline V gene. The V end was cut by 5 bases, the J end by 6 bases, with 13 bases between. Here the CDR3 DNA reads TGTGCCAGCAGCGCCGGACCGGCTCCCGGGGAGCTGTTTTTT. This translates into CASSAGPAPGELFF.

The chain employs TRBV2 and TRBJ1-3; D is unclear. Deletions cut 3 bases from V and 0 bases from J, with 15 bases between. This CDR3 region has 17 residues. Germline V gene data show CDR1 as SNHLY and CDR2 as FYNNEI. The CDR3 sequence is CASSDWADFSSGNTIYF. The CDR3 DNA is TGTGCCAGCAGTGACTGGGCAGATTTCTCCTCTGGAAACACCATATATTTT.

The chain is built from TRBV12-3 or TRBV12-4 and TRBJ1-2; the D gene is possibly TRBD1 (5 bases). This CDR3 has 14 amino acids. Deletions cut 0 bases from V and 8 bases from J, with 13 bases between. CDR3: CASSLAGTADGYTF. The CDR3 coding sequence is TGTGCCAGCAGTTTAGCCGGGACCGCCGACGGCTACACCTTC.

V usage is TRBV28 and J usage is TRBJ2-7, with 7 bases fitting TRBD1. Trimming at V came to 3 bases and at J to 2 bases, leaving 7 bases not matched to a gene. This CDR3 contains 15 residues. CDR1 is MDHEN, CDR2 SYDVKM, per germline. CDR3 protein: CASSFADRVTYEQYV. The CDR3 coding sequence is TGTGCCAGCAGTTTCGCTGACAGGGTAACCTACGAGCAGTACGTC.

This chain connects TRBV5-4 to TRBJ2-3; tentative D call: TRBD2 (7 bases). Trimming removed 7 bases at V and 2 bases at J, with 20 bases between. The CDR3 is 16 residues long. CDR1 and CDR2 (germline): SGHNT, YYREEE (reference sequence). In DNA, the CDR3 is TGTGCCAGCTCTAGCTGGGCGGGGGCGTCCACAGATACGCAGTATTTT. This codes for CASSSWAGASTDTQYF.

The CDR3 region is CSASRTGTGSADTQYF. The CDR3 DNA is TGCAGTGCTAGCCGCACCGGGACAGGGTCGGCAGATACGCAGTATTTT. J is TRBJ2-3 and V is TRBV20-1; 9 positions agree with TRBD1. J gave up 4 bases and V 3 bases, and 11 bases lay outside the gene matches. The CDR3 length is 16 residues. Germline CDR1 and CDR2: DFQATT and SNEGSKA (reference sequence).

CDR3 amino acids: CSVERSPGTEAFF. The CDR3 DNA sequence: TGCAGCGTTGAAAGGTCCCCCGGGACTGAAGCTTTCTTT. The rearrangement joins TRBV29-1 to TRBJ1-1; D not resolved. V was clipped by 2 bases and J by 5 bases, with 12 bases between them. Looked up from germline, CDR1 is SQVTM and CDR2 is ANQGSEA. The CDR3 is 13 amino acids.

The chain has TRBV20-1 and TRBJ2-1; a weak D match, TRBD2 (6 bases). Germline lookup yields CDR1 DFQATT and CDR2 SNEGSKA (reference sequence). V dropped 6 bases and J dropped 7 bases, with 13 bases sitting between them. The CDR3 loop spans 12 amino acids. The CDR3 sequence: CSAPGTLNEQFF. The CDR3 DNA reads as TGCAGTGCACCCGGGACTCTGAATGAGCAGTTCTTC.